This T cell receptor beta chain derives from a study of molecular identifiers for immune sequencing clone quantification. Study results and limitations: Spiked-in Jurkat TCR RNA corresponding to one cell was reported as detectable against 1 million or so naive cells. Barcode-sharing identical TCR molecules could underestimate highly expanded clone sizes. Over 98% of effector molecules, but under 1% in naive cells, were held by clones with more than 20 RNA copies.

V lost 11 bases, J lost 0 bases, and 19 bases lay in between. The CDR3 is 15 residues long. CDR1 and CDR2 (germline): MDHEN, SYDVKM. In its sample, this clonotype was seen many times. The antigen is not known. TCRdb processed the PCR reads anew with MiXCR; each CDR3 protein has one entry. The sample consists of about 300,000 distinct CDR3 sequences, 20% to 25% of them appearing once. Between 20,000 and 1,000,000 sorted cells, with 10%, 30% or 50% RNA, yielded naive CD8 libraries. Source material: naive CD8+ T cells from blood, with Jurkat cell RNA spiked in. Subset specified: FACS-sorted CD8+CD4-CCR7+CD45RA+ naive T cells. This sequence joins TRBV28 and TRBJ1-1, with unresolved D. This receptor was taken from a human donor in good health. Some libraries in this study had Jurkat cell RNA spiked in. DNA of the CDR3: TGTGCCGGGAAGAAGACGTTGGCCATGAACACTGAAGCTTTCTTT. The encoded protein is CAGKKTLAMNTEAFF.